This is a list of T cell receptor beta chains from one sample in a study of metastatic and nonmetastatic thyroid tumors. TCRdb re-called clones from the PCR reads using MiXCR. The table lists about 82,000 clones, under 15% of them singletons. Source material: tumor tissue. The source of these receptors is a female donor with papillary thyroid cancer or a benign thyroid nodule (not recorded which). Some clones in this sample may be carry-over from other donors' samples. The CDR3 runs from the conserved cysteine through the conserved F or W. D genes are given only for firm matches. The size of a clone is reported for some rows only, either as once, few or many, or as a class for expanded clones.

j_gene,d_gene,abundance,v_gene,CDR3aa,CDR3nt
TRBJ1-1,NA,many,TRBV28,CASSLTNTEAFF,TGTGCCAGCAGTCTAACTAACACTGAAGCTTTCTTT
TRBJ2-3,NA,few,TRBV29-1,CSSVVLDTQYF,TGCAGCTCTGTAGTGTTAGATACGCAGTATTTT
TRBJ2-7,NA,many,TRBV27,CASSPGWRYEQYF,TGTGCCAGCTCTCCCGGGTGGCGCTACGAGCAGTACTTC
TRBJ1-6,NA,medium-sized,TRBV6-1,CATLRGNNSPLHF,TGTGCCACCCTACGGGGGAATAATTCACCCCTCCACTTT
TRBJ2-7,TRBD2,many,TRBV20-1,CSARSGGSSYEQYF,TGCAGTGCTAGAAGCGGGGGTAGCTCCTACGAGCAGTACTTC
TRBJ2-7,TRBD2,NA,TRBV11-2,CARSVGLAGTYEQYF,TGTGCCAGAAGCGTGGGACTAGCGGGAACCTATGAGCAGTACTTC
TRBJ2-3,TRBD1,many,TRBV4-1,CASSQEGTGDTTDTQYF,TGCGCCAGCAGCCAAGAGGGGACAGGGGATACCACAGATACGCAGTATTTT
TRBJ2-3,TRBD2,NA,TRBV7-3,CASGLTGGSTDAQYF,TGTGCCAGCGGCTTAACGGGAGGAAGCACGGATGCGCAGTATTTT
TRBJ1-1,NA,many,TRBV10-3,CAISEPPGEGEAFF,TGTGCCATCAGTGAGCCGCCAGGGGAAGGTGAAGCTTTCTTT
TRBJ1-2,NA,many,TRBV28,CASRSGSQGYPRGYTF,TGTGCCAGCAGGTCCGGGAGTCAGGGTTACCCAAGGGGCTACACCTTC
TRBJ1-2,TRBD1,many,TRBV28,CASTVEGGGNYGYTF,TGTGCCAGCACCGTGGAAGGGGGCGGAAACTATGGCTACACCTTC
TRBJ2-7,TRBD2,NA,TRBV20-1,CSATGRDYEQYF,TGCAGTGCTACGGGACGGGACTACGAACAGTACTTC
TRBJ1-1,NA,many,TRBV12-5,CASGPPTQNTEAFF,TGTGCTAGTGGTCCCCCGACACAGAACACTGAAGCTTTCTTT
TRBJ2-7,NA,many,TRBV5-1,CASSFLRVPYEQYF,TGCGCCAGCAGCTTTCTACGGGTTCCCTACGAGCAGTACTTC
TRBJ2-1,TRBD2,many,TRBV24-1,CATSDTIAGTGREQFF,TGTGCCACCAGTGATACCATAGCGGGAACCGGCCGGGAGCAGTTCTTC
TRBJ2-1,NA,many,TRBV20-1,CSASLEPTYNEQFF,TGCAGTGCTAGCCTAGAGCCCACCTACAATGAGCAGTTCTTC
TRBJ2-3,TRBD1,medium-sized,TRBV11-2,CASSSGTAPSTDTQYF,TGTGCCAGCAGCTCCGGGACAGCCCCTAGCACAGATACGCAGTATTTT
TRBJ2-7,NA,many,TRBV30,CACNRYEQYF,TGTGCCTGCAACCGCTACGAGCAGTACTTC
TRBJ1-1,NA,many,TRBV19,CASSIGTGTEAFF,TGTGCCAGTAGTATAGGGACCGGAACTGAAGCTTTCTTT
TRBJ2-5,NA,many,TRBV7-9,CASSSEETQYF,TGTGCCAGCAGCTCCGAAGAGACCCAGTACTTC
TRBJ2-7,TRBD2,many,TRBV11-2,CASSPGTSGYEQYF,TGTGCCAGCAGCCCGGGGACTAGCGGTTACGAGCAGTACTTC
TRBJ1-2,TRBD1,many,TRBV2,CATIPGSGGGYGYTF,TGTGCCACCATTCCGGGGTCAGGGGGCGGCTATGGCTACACCTTC
TRBJ2-5,NA,many,TRBV11-2,CASSLAGLGTQYF,TGTGCCAGCAGCTTAGCGGGGCTGGGGACCCAGTACTTC
TRBJ1-2,NA,many,TRBV5-1,CASSFEGLGYGYTF,TGCGCCAGCAGCTTCGAGGGGTTGGGCTATGGCTACACCTTC
TRBJ2-3,TRBD1,many,TRBV2,CASRVQGAGSTDTQYF,TGTGCCAGCAGGGTTCAGGGGGCGGGAAGCACAGATACGCAGTATTTT
TRBJ1-4,NA,few,TRBV7-3,CASRIRHLNEKLFF,TGTGCCAGCAGAATAAGGCACCTTAATGAAAAACTGTTTTTT
TRBJ2-3,TRBD2,many,TRBV11-1,CASSPRLSGSLGDTQYF,TGTGCCAGCAGCCCACGACTGAGCGGGAGTTTGGGAGATACGCAGTATTTT
TRBJ2-7,TRBD1,NA,TRBV11-2,CASSFRGRQGALSSYEKYF,TGTGCCAGCAGTTTTAGGGGTCGTCAGGGGGCTCTCAGCTCCTACGAGAAATACTTC
TRBJ2-1,TRBD1,many,TRBV5-1,CASSPGTGIWNEQFF,TGCGCCAGCAGTCCCGGGACAGGGATTTGGAATGAGCAGTTCTTC
TRBJ1-2,NA,many,TRBV11-3,CASNESGYTF,TGTGCCAGCAACGAGAGTGGCTACACCTTC
TRBJ1-2,TRBD1,many,TRBV20-1,CSAPVTGTGDGYTF,TGCAGTGCTCCAGTTACAGGGACAGGCGATGGCTACACCTTC
TRBJ2-2,TRBD2,many,TRBV6-1,CASSLGLAGLLGELFF,TGTGCCAGCAGCTTAGGACTAGCGGGACTGTTGGGGGAGCTGTTTTTT
TRBJ2-3,NA,few,TRBV6-1,CSSSNRRTYTQYF,TGTTCCAGCAGTAACCGACGCACATATACGCAGTATTTT
TRBJ2-5,NA,many,TRBV7-2,CASSLAGQGLGETQYF,TGTGCCAGCAGCTTAGCGGGTCAGGGACTTGGGGAGACCCAGTACTTC
TRBJ2-3,NA,many,TRBV11-2,CASSLGRLNTDTQYF,TGTGCCAGCAGCTTAGGGAGGCTAAACACAGATACGCAGTATTTT
TRBJ2-7,NA,NA,TRBV5-1,CARSLKVEGSEQYF,TGCGCCCGCAGCTTGAAAGTAGAAGGGTCCGAGCAGTACTTC
TRBJ2-1,NA,many,TRBV19,CASSIVIGSNEQFF,TGTGCCAGTAGTATAGTAATCGGCTCCAATGAGCAGTTCTTC
TRBJ1-2,TRBD1,NA,TRBV5-5,CASSSAHRDRGNGYTF,TGTGCCAGCAGCTCGGCGCACCGGGACAGGGGGAATGGCTACACCTTC
TRBJ2-5,NA,many,TRBV4-1,CASSHLTSQETQYF,TGCGCCAGCAGCCACCTAACAAGCCAAGAGACCCAGTACTTC
TRBJ1-5,TRBD1,many,TRBV10-3,CAIGTGDDHQPQHF,TGTGCCATCGGGACAGGGGATGATCATCAGCCCCAGCATTTT
TRBJ2-1,TRBD2,many,TRBV30,CAWTWGGSSYNEQFF,TGTGCCTGGACCTGGGGGGGGAGCTCCTACAATGAGCAGTTCTTC
TRBJ1-1,NA,medium-sized,TRBV28,CASSLPGMGAEAFF,TGTGCCAGCAGTTTACCAGGGATGGGCGCTGAAGCTTTCTTT
TRBJ2-3,NA,many,TRBV11-2,CASSLDYKGWADTQYF,TGTGCCAGCAGCTTAGATTACAAGGGTTGGGCAGATACGCAGTATTTT
TRBJ1-2,NA,many,TRBV4-2,CASSPLFPKTRAGKFDGYTF,TGTGCCAGCAGCCCCTTATTTCCGAAAACCCGGGCAGGAAAATTTGACGGCTACACCTTC
TRBJ2-1,TRBD2,NA,TRBV4-2,CASSQPLAGLDNEQFF,TGTGCCAGCAGCCAACCACTAGCGGGATTGGACAATGAGCAGTTCTTC
TRBJ2-1,TRBD2,many,TRBV7-9,CASSSLKAGDYNEQFF,TGTGCCAGCAGCTCCCTTAAAGCGGGAGACTACAATGAGCAGTTCTTC
TRBJ1-1,NA,few,TRBV7-9,CASRPRTGMNTEAFF,TGTGCCAGCAGACCCAGGACGGGTATGAACACTGAAGCTTTCTTT